Presented here are 8 T cell receptor beta chains from one specimen sequenced in a study of cytomegalovirus exposure and HLA in healthy donors. PCR employed 60 Vbeta and 13 Jbeta primers. Clones were sequenced by immunoSEQ multiplex PCR, and TCRdb holds only the in-frame ones, with some missing. The profile shows some 85,000 clones, roughly 83% of them singletons. Sequencing input: PBMCs. These TCRs come from a woman in her 50s in good health and CMV-seronegative.

This rearrangement joins TRBV15 to TRBJ2-2, with D tentatively TRBD2 (7 bases). Trimming shortened V by 1 base and J by 5 bases, and 11 bases separated the two germline ends. Per germline, CDR1 LNHNV and CDR2 YYDKDF (reference sequence). The CDR3 has 15 residues. The CDR3 sequence is CATSRGGGKTGELFF. The CDR3 DNA sequence: TGTGCCACCAGCAGAGGGGGGGGCAAAACCGGGGAGCTGTTTTTT.

This clone was detected once. V is TRBV6-5 and J is TRBJ2-1; D may be TRBD2 (5 bases). CDR3 size: 13 residues. CDR1 is MNHEY and CDR2 is SVGAGI in the germline V gene. Trimming pared 6 bases from V and 8 bases from J, leaving 14 bases between. The CDR3 loop reads CASSPREWDEQFF. The CDR3 nucleotides are TGTGCCAGCAGCCCGAGGGAGTGGGATGAGCAGTTCTTC.

The chain has TRBV9 and TRBJ1-3; 7 nucleotides line up with TRBD1. There are 17 residues in the CDR3. V was pared by 4 bases and J by 0 bases, with 10 bases of the junction left unmatched. CDR1 and CDR2 from the germline V gene are SGDLS and YYNGEE. The CDR3 is CASSSPRQGSSGNTIYF. The CDR3 region has the DNA TGTGCCAGCAGCTCACCACGACAGGGAAGCTCTGGAAACACCATATATTTT. Complete variable domain (other parts from reference TRBV9 and TRBJ1-3): DSGVTQTPKHLITATGQRVTLRCSPRSGDLSVYWYQQSLDQGLQFLIQYYNGEERAKGNILERFSAQQFPDLHSELNLSSLELGDSALYFCASSSPRQGSSGNTIYFGEGSWLTVV.

The chain links TRBV6-5 to TRBJ1-1, with D possibly matching TRBD1 (5 bases). V dropped 7 bases and J dropped 0 bases, with 15 bases sitting between them. In germline, CDR1 is MNHEY, CDR2 SVGAGI. This CDR3 has 15 residues. CDR3 in DNA: TGTGCCAGCACCTTAACCGGGACTATGAACACTGAAGCTTTCTTT. Its translation: CASTLTGTMNTEAFF.

The J gene is TRBJ2-1, the V gene TRBV5-1; D is possibly TRBD2 (5 bases). Per the germline V gene, CDR1 is SGHRS and CDR2 is YFSETQ. CDR3 length equals 15 residues. V lost 0 bases, J lost 5 bases, and 12 bases lay in between. The CDR3 DNA sequence: TGCGCCAGCAGCTTGGCTTATCTAGCCGACAATGAGCAGTTCTTC. It encodes CASSLAYLADNEQFF.

The CDR3 here is CASSLGGPLYNEQFF. CDR3 sequence (DNA): TGCGCCAGCAGCTTGGGAGGGCCCTTGTACAATGAGCAGTTCTTC. V and J are TRBV5-1 and TRBJ2-1, with a tentative D call TRBD2 (5 bases). CDR3 length: 15 amino acids. Germline V gene data show CDR1 as SGHRS and CDR2 as YFSETQ. Trimming shortened V by 0 bases and J by 4 bases, and 11 bases separated the two germline ends.

This chain joins TRBV7-2 and TRBJ2-6; TRBD1 agrees at 11 bases. Germline V gene lookup returns CDR1 SGHTA and CDR2 FQGNSA. With 5 bases clipped from V and 3 bases from J, the junction kept 6 bases outside the gene matches. This CDR3 is 17 amino acids long. CDR3 residues: CASSPGTGGGGANVLTF. In nucleotides, the CDR3 is TGTGCCAGCAGCCCCGGGACAGGGGGAGGTGGGGCCAACGTCCTGACTTTC.

Remarks on this clone: Germline is not matched at one junction end, which may reflect a read error. Other DNA sequences in this specimen translate into the identical CDR3. V and J are TRBV25-1 and TRBJ1-6, with D tentatively TRBD1 (6 bases). The CDR3 is made up of 16 amino acids. Germline V gene data show CDR1 as MGHDK and CDR2 as SYGVNS. The CDR3 protein is CASKQTGTSQNSPLHF. In nucleotides, the CDR3 is TGTGCCAGCAAGCAGACGGGGACATCACAGAATTCCCCCCTCCACTTT.